This is a list of T cell receptor beta chains from one sample in a study of technical replicates of blood from a handful of donors. Clones were sequenced by immunoSEQ multiplex PCR, and TCRdb holds only the in-frame ones, with some missing. In the table there are fewer than 70,000 clones, 70% to 90% of which are singletons. Source material: PBMCs. Receptors were obtained from a human donor in good health. Some clones in this sample may be carry-over from other donors' samples. The CDR3 runs from the conserved cysteine through the conserved F or W. Each record gives: D gene, CDR3 length, J gene, clone size, V gene, CDR3 DNA, CDR3 protein. The D gene is left open where the match is weak. The size of a clone is reported for some rows only, either as once, few or many, or as a class for expanded clones.

NA,13,TRBJ2-5,NA,TRBV28,TGTGCCAGCAGTTTATCCAGGCAAGAAGAGGGGGACTTC,CASSLSRQEEGDF
NA,15,TRBJ2-3,NA,TRBV5-1,TGCGCCAGCACCCAGCGGTACCTCAACACAGATACGCAGTATTTT,CASTQRYLNTDTQYF
TRBD1,14,TRBJ1-1,NA,TRBV5-1,TGCGCCAGCAGCATCCAGACAGGGGACACTGAAGCTTTCTTT,CASSIQTGDTEAFF
NA,15,TRBJ2-7,once,TRBV27,TGTGCCAGCAAAGGTCGGCAGGCTTTTAACTACGAGCAGTACTTC,CASKGRQAFNYEQYF
NA,18,TRBJ2-1,once,TRBV4-1,TGCGCCAGCAGCCAAGATCTAATGGGCCTCGGGGCGGGGAATGAGCAGTTCTTC,CASSQDLMGLGAGNEQFF
NA,15,TRBJ2-6,NA,TRBV4-2,TGTGCCAGCAGCCAGGGGGCCTCTGGGGCCAACGTCCTGACTTTC,CASSQGASGANVLTF
NA,14,TRBJ1-2,NA,TRBV10-3,TGTGCCATCAGACCAGGGGCCGAGGGGTATGGCTACACCTTC,CAIRPGAEGYGYTF
NA,17,TRBJ2-3,NA,TRBV19,TGTGCCAGTAGTATCGATGCTCCCTCCGCTGGAGCAGATACGCAGTATTTT,CASSIDAPSAGADTQYF
NA,17,TRBJ1-3,NA,TRBV9,TGTGCCAGCAGCCCGGAGGGAGGCAGGCACTCTGGAAACACCATATATTTT,CASSPEGGRHSGNTIYF
TRBD1,14,TRBJ1-4,NA,TRBV25-1,TGTGGGACTACACAGGGGGCTGACTTAGAAAAACTGTTTTTT,CGTTQGADLEKLFF
NA,15,TRBJ2-1,NA,TRBV30,TGTGCCTGGAGTGTACTGCTTACTAGTTACACTGAGCAGTTCTTC,CAWSVLLTSYTEQFF
TRBD1,15,TRBJ2-2,NA,TRBV18,TGTGCCAGCTCAGCCCGACAGGGGACCACCGGGGAGCTGTTTTTT,CASSARQGTTGELFF
NA,17,TRBJ1-2,NA,TRBV9,TGTGCCAGCAGGGCTGGGGGCCCGAACGACTTAAACTATGGCTACACCTTC,CASRAGGPNDLNYGYTF
TRBD2,14,TRBJ2-1,few,TRBV5-1,TGCGCCAGCAGCCCCAGCGGGGGGTACAATGAGCAGTTCTTC,CASSPSGGYNEQFF
TRBD1,16,TRBJ1-1,NA,TRBV4-1,TGCGCCAGCAGCCAGCTTCCGGGACAGATGAACACTGAAGCTTTCTTT,CASSQLPGQMNTEAFF
TRBD2,16,TRBJ2-1,once,TRBV5-1,TGCGCCAGCAGCCCCCTGAGCGGGACTAGCGGGGGGTCCAAGTTCTTC,CASSPLSGTSGGSKFF
NA,14,TRBJ1-5,NA,TRBV7-8,TGTGCCAGCAGCCCCGTGAGAGGCAGTCAGCCCCAGCATTTT,CASSPVRGSQPQHF
NA,14,TRBJ1-1,many,TRBV7-2,TGTGCCAGCAGCTTGAGAAATTTGAACACTGAAGCTTTCTTT,CASSLRNLNTEAFF
NA,16,TRBJ1-6,NA,TRBV15,TGTGCCACCAGCTCAAGCGACAGAGACGCTCCTTCACCCCTCCACTTT,CATSSSDRDAPSPLHF
TRBD2,16,TRBJ2-7,NA,TRBV6-6,TGTGCCAGCAGTTACCTTAGCGGGAGGCCGTCCTACGAGCAGTACTTC,CASSYLSGRPSYEQYF
NA,15,TRBJ1-1,once,TRBV5-1,TGCGCCAGCAGCTTGGACAGTGGATTCGGCACTGAAGCTTTCTTT,CASSLDSGFGTEAFF
NA,15,TRBJ2-7,NA,TRBV7-2,TGTGCCAGCAGCTTATTTACTACGGGGGTGTACGAGCAGTACTTC,CASSLFTTGVYEQYF
TRBD1,15,TRBJ1-2,few,TRBV4-2,TGTGCCAGCAGCCAACGGTTGGCGGCAGGGGGTGGCTACACCTTC,CASSQRLAAGGGYTF
NA,16,TRBJ2-2,NA,TRBV19,TGTGCCAGTAGGGACAGACAACTGCTGGGCACCGGGGAGCTGTTTTTT,CASRDRQLLGTGELFF
TRBD2,15,TRBJ2-1,NA,TRBV7-3,TGTGCCAGCAGGTCTAGCGGGGGCTCCTACAATGAGCAGTTCTTC,CASRSSGGSYNEQFF
NA,12,TRBJ1-1,NA,TRBV6-1,TGTGCCAGCAGACCCTATGGGGGGGGAGCTTTCTTT,CASRPYGGGAFF
TRBD2,16,TRBJ2-7,NA,TRBV4-3,TGCGCCAGCAGCCAAGATGGCAGCCTAGCGGGGGACGAGCAGTACTTC,CASSQDGSLAGDEQYF
TRBD2,14,TRBJ2-1,NA,TRBV19,TGTGCCAGCGAATGGGGCGGGGGGAACAATGAGCAGTTCTTC,CASEWGGGNNEQFF
NA,13,TRBJ1-5,NA,TRBV27,TGTGCCAGCAGTTTAGGGGGGTTGGCTTCCCAGCATTTT,CASSLGGLASQHF
NA,14,TRBJ2-7,once,TRBV5-1,TGCGCCAGCAGCTTGGCCCCGGGAACCTACGAGCAGTACTTC,CASSLAPGTYEQYF
TRBD2,16,TRBJ2-1,NA,TRBV27,TGTGCCAGCAGTTCCCGGGGACTACATCACTACAATGAGCAGTTCTTC,CASSSRGLHHYNEQFF
TRBD1,13,TRBJ1-2,NA,TRBV5-4,TGTGCCAGCAGCTGGGACAGGGGGCATGGCTACACCTTC,CASSWDRGHGYTF
NA,17,TRBJ1-4,NA,TRBV5-4,TGTGCCAGCAGCTCTCAGCAGGGCGAGGCAACTAATGAAAAACTGTTTTTT,CASSSQQGEATNEKLFF
TRBD2,15,TRBJ2-3,NA,TRBV11-3,TGTGCCAGCAGCCGGGGGGGACTAGACACAGATACGCAGTATTTT,CASSRGGLDTDTQYF
NA,14,TRBJ1-1,few,TRBV5-6,TGTGCCAGCAGCTCACGAGGGCGCGTAACTGAAGCTTTCTTT,CASSSRGRVTEAFF
NA,13,TRBJ1-4,NA,TRBV19,TGTGCCAGCCGGGATGCCAAGAGGGAAAAACTGTTTTTT,CASRDAKREKLFF
TRBD1,15,TRBJ2-2,NA,TRBV2,TGTGCCAGCAGCCGACAGGGCCCGAACACCGGGGAGCTGTTTTTT,CASSRQGPNTGELFF
TRBD1,13,TRBJ2-7,NA,TRBV7-2,TGTGCCAGCAGCTCGACAGGGGTAGGGGAGCAGTACTTC,CASSSTGVGEQYF
NA,15,TRBJ2-3,once,TRBV7-8,TGTGCCAGCAGACGTTCCCAGGATCTCACAGATACGCAGTATTTT,CASRRSQDLTDTQYF
NA,14,TRBJ1-2,NA,TRBV6-6,TGTGCCAGCAGTTACGGGCAGGACTACTATGGCTACACCTTC,CASSYGQDYYGYTF
NA,14,TRBJ2-7,NA,TRBV7-9,TGTGCCAGCAGCTCCAAATCGGTTGTCGACGAGCAGTACTTC,CASSSKSVVDEQYF
NA,13,TRBJ2-1,NA,TRBV7-9,TGTGCCAGCTCAGGCTCCTCAACCAATGAGCAGTTCTTC,CASSGSSTNEQFF
TRBD2,16,TRBJ2-1,NA,TRBV7-3,TGTGCCAGCAGCTCCGGGACTAGCGGGAGGAACAATGAGCAGTTCTTC,CASSSGTSGRNNEQFF
TRBD2,20,TRBJ2-1,NA,TRBV5-1,TGCGCCAGCAGCTTGGCCTTGGCAGGGGGACTAGCGGGGGGTGACAATGAGCAGTTCTTC,CASSLALAGGLAGGDNEQFF
TRBD1,17,TRBJ2-1,NA,TRBV5-6,TGTGCCAGCAGCTTCCTCGGGACAGGGACTCCCTACAATGAGCAGTTCTTC,CASSFLGTGTPYNEQFF
NA,14,TRBJ1-4,NA,TRBV12-5,TGTGCTAGTGGTTTTGGCGTTCGGGGTGAAAAACTGTTTTTT,CASGFGVRGEKLFF
TRBD1,15,TRBJ1-2,few,TRBV5-1,TGCGCCAGCAGCTTGGGGACAGGGAGGAGCTATGGCTACACCTTC,CASSLGTGRSYGYTF
TRBD1,17,TRBJ1-5,few,TRBV2,TGTGCCAGTGGACAGGACAGGGGGCGATCGAGCAATCAGCCCCAGCATTTT,CASGQDRGRSSNQPQHF
TRBD2,16,TRBJ2-6,NA,TRBV2,TGTGCCAGTAAACCCTTAGCGGGAGATGGGGCCAACGTCCTGACTTTC,CASKPLAGDGANVLTF
NA,17,TRBJ2-5,NA,TRBV21-1,TGTGCCAGCAGCGACTTAACAGGGGCCGTGGAGGGGGAGACCCAGTACTTC,CASSDLTGAVEGETQYF
TRBD1,14,TRBJ1-3,NA,TRBV7-2,TGTGCCAGCAGACCGACAGGGATAGGAAACACCATATATTTT,CASRPTGIGNTIYF
TRBD2,16,TRBJ2-2,NA,TRBV28,TGTGCCAGCAGCACTAGCGGGATTACCGGCGCCGGGGAGCTGTTTTTT,CASSTSGITGAGELFF
TRBD1,12,TRBJ1-1,NA,TRBV30,TGTGCCGTCGGGACAGGGAGCACTGAAGCTTTCTTT,CAVGTGSTEAFF
TRBD2,13,TRBJ2-1,NA,TRBV11-2,TGTGCCAGCAGCGGAAGCGGGGGACCTGAGCAGTTCTTC,CASSGSGGPEQFF
NA,14,TRBJ2-7,once,TRBV5-1,TGCGCCAGCAGCTTGGGTAGCGACCCCCACGAGCAGTACTTC,CASSLGSDPHEQYF
NA,11,TRBJ2-7,NA,TRBV20-1,TGCAGTGCTAGAGCTACGACAGGGCAGTACTTC,CSARATTGQYF
TRBD2,11,TRBJ2-7,once,TRBV19,TGTGCCCCGGGGAGGGAGGGCGAGCAGTACTTC,CAPGREGEQYF
TRBD1,14,TRBJ1-2,NA,TRBV27,TGTGCCAGCAGTTTCTCCCGGGACAGCTATGGCTACACCTTC,CASSFSRDSYGYTF
TRBD2,16,TRBJ2-7,NA,TRBV5-1,TGCGCCAGCAGCCTAAGGACTAGCGGGGGACCCTACGAGCAGTACTTC,CASSLRTSGGPYEQYF